Detailed here is one T cell receptor beta chain. The data stem from a study of T cells in localized non-small cell lung cancer. This CDR3 comprises 18 residues. TCRdb keeps only in-frame clones here, not all; method: immunoSEQ multiplex PCR. This sample has roughly 77,000 clones; around 90% occur once, and the top ten carry around 20%. This clonotype originated in a woman aged 35 to 75 with stage I squamous cell lung carcinoma. The material sequenced was peripheral blood, taken before any cancer treatment. This chain connects TRBV21-1 to TRBJ1-5. TRBV21-1 is reported as a pseudogene. The CDR3 loop is CASSKKVSRAVCNQPQHF. CDR3 nucleotide sequence: TGTGCCAGCAGCAAAAAGGTTTCGAGGGCGGTGTGCAATCAGCCCCAGCATTTT.